The text below deals with one TCR beta chain. Its specificity is not known. This sample stems from a study of cytomegalovirus exposure and HLA in healthy donors. General observations from the study: An ancestry cluster, one associated with Asian ancestry, reportedly showed fewer N-insertions than the roughly 670-donor mean in a later analysis. Rare TCR sequences predominated, though certain public TCRs were found in many donors. Several of the most significant clusters appeared linked to common viral pathogens, based on a later analysis.

V shed 3 bases and J 1 base; nucleotides not matched to a gene: 7. The CDR3 consists of 17 residues. The germline gives CDR1 SGHAT, CDR2 FQNNGV. Use of 60 Vbeta and 13 Jbeta primers characterized the PCR. Assay used: immunoSEQ multiplex PCR; TCRdb lists only in-frame clones, some missing. Of about 130,000 clones in the sample, 81% are singletons; the top ten hold about 0.7%. J is TRBJ2-2 and V is TRBV11-2, with 8 bases aligning to TRBD2. This TCR was recovered from a man younger than 35 in good health and CMV-seronegative. Sequencing was performed on PBMCs. CDR3 DNA: TGTGCCAGCAGCTTTCGTTTAGCGGGGAAGAACACCGGGGAGCTGTTTTTT. Translation: CASSFRLAGKNTGELFF.